This T cell receptor beta chain appears in the sequencing data of a study of radiation and T cells in renal cell carcinoma (dated by TCRdb to the early 2020s). Regarding the complete study: Samples came from a clinical trial, in which primary renal cell carcinomas received 15 Gy stereotactic body radiation therapy followed by nephrectomy 4 weeks later. A total of 50 to 55 samples underwent TCR beta sequencing, made up of about 26 tumors and about 27 peripheral blood samples. Across all 50 or so samples, 4,016,671 unique CDR3 nucleotide sequences, encoding 2,658,974 unique CDR3 amino acid sequences, were identified. Broad study findings and their caveats: With a single-armed trial design, the study had no way to address how radiation dose or scheduling affects the TCR repertoire. In blood, the top tumor clonotypes increased between baseline and 2 weeks post-radiation and then shrank by 4 weeks, which suggests that tumor-resident clones expanded only transiently. Dynamics of the blood repertoire were not tracked past 4 weeks after treatment. Because pretreatment tumor biopsies were not available, the study could not determine whether clonotypes were already present within the tumor at baseline.

Measured from the cysteine to the phenylalanine, the CDR3 is 14 residues long. The retained sequence is limited to the CDR3, 42 bases, with the frame set at the first base. CDR1 and CDR2 are drawn from the germline V gene (reference sequence): GTSNPN, SVGIG. Between the V and J ends, shortened by 0 bases and 2 bases respectively, the junction contains 11 bases. Following the manufacturer's recommendations, the immunoSEQ kit was used to generate TCR beta libraries from genomic DNA. To prepare the libraries, a first multiplex PCR with proprietary primers was run, followed by a second PCR that added unique barcodes, and a bead cleanup was done after each round. Each sample batch included a kit-provided positive control reaction and a negative control reaction. The final libraries underwent checking on an Agilent 4200 TapeStation D1000 ScreenTape, volumetric pooling, and quantification by qPCR. An Illumina NextSeq500 fitted with a MidOutput 150-cycle cartridge performed the sequencing, running 156 Read1 cycles and 15 Index1 cycles with the kit's custom primers. The pooled library was loaded at 0.85 to 1 pM, with an approximately 20% PhiX control spiked in. Per the source publication's procedure: Vendor-processed data were analyzed in R, with a clonotype defined as all T cells sharing the same CDR3 nucleotide sequence. For clone abundance analyses, frequencies were normalized to the 10,000 most abundant clones per sample. Public T cell clones, which averaged fewer than five per sample, were excluded before analysis. A difference in abundance of at least 32-fold between compartments was used to define tumor-enriched and baseline blood-enriched clonotypes. A beta-binomial differential abundance model was applied to find clonotypes that expanded or contracted between blood time points. Tumor-blood repertoire similarity was measured with the Baroni-Urbani and Buser coefficient, and groups were compared using two-tailed Wilcoxon tests in R. The table was pulled from immuneACCESS by TCRdb, which kept in-frame rearrangements only. Such tables lose some clones; where checked, under half of the loss comes from unresolved V genes, and the rest has no known cause. V and J calls and clone size are those listed in that table; D and trimming were worked out from the DNA. The sample contains about 130,000 clones, more than 70% of them found a single time. The top ten clonotypes cover more than 10% of the sample.

The time point label of this sample denotes: baseline pretreatment blood. Interpreted using the paper, the treatment or condition label stands for: 15 Gy SBRT to primary tumor, nephrectomy 4 weeks later. To follow tumor-enriched clonotypes, serial peripheral blood was collected from radiation-treated patients at baseline and at 2 weeks and 4 weeks after SBRT. Every patient had renal cell carcinoma of clear cell pathology. The QIAamp DNA Blood Mini Kit (Qiagen) was used to prepare genomic DNA for TCR sequencing. The analyses included just those samples that passed every quality control check. Regarding this clone: Its binding antigen is unknown. No much larger clonotype is one base removed from it; base qualities were not supplied.

The TCR originated in a woman between 45 and 65 years old with renal cell carcinoma. The chain uses TRBV30 and TRBJ2-7, with an unclear D gene assignment. The specimen comprised blood, sampled from a patient whose treatment included radiotherapy and nephrectomy. The DNA sequence reads TGTGCCTGGAGTGTCCGGACGTGGGCCTACGAGCAGTACTTC. Translated, this is CAWSVRTWAYEQYF.